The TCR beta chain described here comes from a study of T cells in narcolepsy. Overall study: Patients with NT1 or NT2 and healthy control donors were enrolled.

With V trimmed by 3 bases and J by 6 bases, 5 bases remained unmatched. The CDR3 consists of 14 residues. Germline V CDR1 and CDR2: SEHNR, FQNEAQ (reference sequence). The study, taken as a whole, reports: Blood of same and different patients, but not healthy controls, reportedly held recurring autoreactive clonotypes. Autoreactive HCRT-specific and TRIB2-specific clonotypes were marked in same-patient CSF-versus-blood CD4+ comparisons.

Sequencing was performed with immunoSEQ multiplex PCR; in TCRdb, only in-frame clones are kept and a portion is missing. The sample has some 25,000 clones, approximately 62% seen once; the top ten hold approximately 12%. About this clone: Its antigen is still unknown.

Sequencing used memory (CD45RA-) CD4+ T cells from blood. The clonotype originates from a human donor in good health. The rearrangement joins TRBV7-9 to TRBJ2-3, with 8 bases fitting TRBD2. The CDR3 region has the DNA TGTGCCAGCAGCTTCCAGCGGGGGTTGGATACGCAGTATTTT. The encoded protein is CASSFQRGLDTQYF. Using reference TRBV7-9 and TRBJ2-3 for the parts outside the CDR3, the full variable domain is DTGVSQNPRHKITKRGQNVTFRCDPISEHNRLYWYRQTLGQGPEFLTYFQNEAQLEKSRLLSDRFSAERPKGSFSTLEIQRTEQGDSAMYLCASSFQRGLDTQYFGPGTRLTVL.